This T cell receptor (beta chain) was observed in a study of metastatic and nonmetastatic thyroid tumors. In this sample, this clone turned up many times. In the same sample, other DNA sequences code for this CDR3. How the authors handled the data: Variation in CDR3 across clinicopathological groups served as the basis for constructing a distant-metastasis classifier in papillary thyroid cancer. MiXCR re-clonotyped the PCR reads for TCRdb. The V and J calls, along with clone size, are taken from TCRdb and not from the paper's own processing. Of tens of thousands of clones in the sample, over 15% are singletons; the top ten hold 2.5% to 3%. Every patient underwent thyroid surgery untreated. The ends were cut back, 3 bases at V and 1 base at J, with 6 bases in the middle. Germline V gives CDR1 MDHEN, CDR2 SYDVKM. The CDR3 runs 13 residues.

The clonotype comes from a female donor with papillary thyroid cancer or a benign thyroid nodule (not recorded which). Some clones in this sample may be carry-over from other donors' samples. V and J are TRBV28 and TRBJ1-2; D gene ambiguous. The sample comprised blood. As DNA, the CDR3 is TGTGCCAGCAGTTTCGGGAGTAACTATGGCTACACCTTC. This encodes CASSFGSNYGYTF.